This record concerns one T cell receptor (beta chain) sequence. Its target is unknown. Germline is not matched at one junction end, which may reflect a read error. Next came a second PCR, run for 7 to 11 cycles, which used a sample-barcoded 5' primer along with a J-beta primer mix. Each CDR3 protein is one row after TCRdb ran MiXCR on the 5' RACE reads. The table has around 700,000 distinct CDR3 sequences, 25% seen once. The data stem from a study of blood T cells in healthy people across ages. Study-wide points: Naive T cell percentage showed a strong correlation with the diversity of TCR beta. Donors of long life had a larger count of naive CD4+ cells and greater diversity than aged donors.

Isolation per sample recovered at least 6 million PBMCs. This CDR3 has 13 amino acids. Germline V gene lookup returns CDR1 SSHAT and CDR2 FNYEAQ (reference sequence). The sample also formed part of further work on T cells of mothers and their children. That work states: Mothers yielded over 8 million CDR3 reads, children some 2.8 million each.

The chain is built from TRBV7-7 and TRBJ2-1, with TRBD2 identical over 9 bases. This TCR was sampled from a boy between 10 and 17 years old in good health. The sequenced sample consisted of blood. Here the CDR3 reads CASSLAGAGEQFF. Here the CDR3 DNA reads TGTGCTAGCAGCTTAGCGGGAGCGGGTGAGCAGTTCTTC.